This TCR beta chain was retrieved from a study of shared clonotypes between healthy human individuals. The data were produced by immunoSEQ multiplex PCR, yet TCRdb's version contains in-frame clones alone and is incomplete. There are 2 million to 2.5 million clones in the sample; roughly 96% occur only once, and 0.1% to 0.15% lies in the top ten. The V end was cut by 0 bases, the J end by 6 bases, with 10 bases between. This CDR3 is built from 14 residues. CDR1 and CDR2 from the germline V gene are SGHRS and YFSETQ. Sequencing was done on a sample of naive CD4+ T cells sorted from blood. Subset here: CD45RA+ positively selected. The TCR sequence derives from a man between 18 and 29 years old in good health. This sequence joins TRBV5-1 and TRBJ2-1; D is perhaps TRBD2 (6 bases). As DNA, the CDR3 is TGCGCCAGCAGCTTGGCCAGGGAGGTCAATGAGCAGTTCTTC. This gives the protein CASSLAREVNEQFF.